The 25 T cell receptor beta chains listed next were all sequenced from one sample in a study of T cell repertoires in cytomegalovirus infection. TCRdb re-analysed the reads in MiXCR, keeping a single row per CDR3 protein. Here the sample spans tens of thousands of distinct CDR3 sequences, 3% to 4% being singletons. The sequenced sample was PBMCs. The receptors originated from a human donor in good health (CMV status not recorded). Some clones in this sample may be carry-over from other donors' samples.

A few counts support this clonotype. The chain employs TRBV7-6 and TRBJ2-7; 12 bases align to TRBD2. Germline V CDR1 and CDR2: SGHVS, FNYEAQ. With V trimmed by 5 bases and J by 2 bases, 7 bases remained unmatched. This CDR3 has 16 amino acids. The CDR3 DNA reads as TGTGCCAGCAGCCCATCTACTAGCGGGGGGACCTACGAGCAGTACTTC. It codes for CASSPSTSGGTYEQYF.

This clonotype occurred many times. CDR3 coding DNA: TGTGCCAGCAGCTTGGGCGGGAAAGGGTACAATGAGCAGTTCTTC. Amino acids: CASSLGGKGYNEQFF. The genes are TRBV7-2 and TRBJ2-1; D is possibly TRBD2 (6 bases). CDR1 is SGHTA and CDR2 is FQGNSA in the germline V gene. Trimming removed 3 bases from V and 4 bases from J, with 13 bases in between. The CDR3 covers 15 residues.

This clonotype was seen repeatedly, ten times or more. The genes are TRBV7-2 and TRBJ2-2, with 9 bases identical to TRBD1. The length of the CDR3 is 15 residues. With V trimmed by 4 bases and J by 1 base, 1 base remained unmatched. Germline-derived CDR1 and CDR2 are SGHTA and FQGNSA. The CDR3 DNA follows: TGTGCCAGCAGCTCGGGACAGGGGAACACCGGGGAGCTGTTTTTT. Protein product: CASSSGQGNTGELFF.

This clonotype has a count of ten or more. The genes are TRBV7-3 and TRBJ2-1; D tentatively reads TRBD1 or TRBD2 (6 bases each). Germline CDR1 is SGHTA and CDR2 is FQGTGA. This CDR3 has 11 residues. The V end was cut by 4 bases, the J end by 16 bases, with 14 bases between. CDR3 loop: CASSSGGPCFF. The CDR3 DNA reads as TGTGCCAGCAGCTCCGGGGGCCCCTGTTTCTTC.

The chain links TRBV6-5 to TRBJ2-4; D tentatively fits TRBD1 or TRBD2 (5 bases each). The CDR3 spans 13 residues. Deletions cut 6 bases from V and 8 bases from J, with 14 bases between. The germline V gene encodes CDR1 MNHEY and CDR2 SVGAGI. The DNA for the CDR3 is TGTGCCAGCAGAAACCCGGGGACGGACATTCAGTACTTC. It specifies CASRNPGTDIQYF.

This clonotype has a count of ten or more. The rearrangement joins TRBV7-6 to TRBJ2-2, with D uncertain. Germline CDR1 SGHVS, CDR2 FNYEAQ. The CDR3 is 17 amino acids. V lost 5 bases and J 4 bases, leaving 20 bases between the germline ends. CDR3 nucleotides: TGTGCCAGCAGCCGATCCCCCACACAGACCCGCACCGGGGAGCTGTTTTTT. Protein sequence: CASSRSPTQTRTGELFF.

This clonotype was recorded at least ten times. The rearrangement links TRBV7-2 to TRBJ2-2; D is ambiguous. There are 13 residues in the CDR3. Trimming took off 4 bases at V and 6 bases at J, with 9 bases between the two ends. Germline CDR1 reads SGHTA; CDR2 reads FQGNSA. The CDR3, as DNA: TGTGCCAGCAGCTCCCGCCGGGCCGGGGAGCTGTTTTTT. Protein product: CASSSRRAGELFF.

This clonotype has a count of ten or more. The rearrangement uses TRBV7-2 and TRBJ2-5; 7 bases match TRBD1. J was trimmed by 8 bases and V by 5 bases; bases with no gene match: 8. CDR3 length: 13 residues. In germline, CDR1 is SGHTA, CDR2 FQGNSA. The CDR3 spells CASSNRDSGTQYF. The DNA of the CDR3 is TGTGCCAGCAGCAATAGGGACAGTGGTACCCAGTACTTC.

The table lists this clonotype with many counts. The chain joins TRBV7-2 to TRBJ1-4, with TRBD1 identical over 7 bases. CDR3 length equals 14 residues. The trim removed 4 bases at V and 8 bases at J, leaving 7 bases unmatched. Germline CDR1 SGHTA, CDR2 FQGNSA. The CDR3 bases are TGTGCCAGCAGCTCGACGACAGGGATGGAAAAACTGTTTTTT. It translates to CASSSTTGMEKLFF.

This clonotype was seen ten or more times. This chain connects TRBV6-2 or TRBV6-3 to TRBJ2-7; 8 bases are a match to TRBD2. V shed 5 bases, J shed 3 bases, and the junction held 6 bases outside the gene matches. CDR3 length: 14 residues. The germline V gene has CDR1 MNHEY and CDR2 SVGEGT. The CDR3 DNA follows: TGTGCCAGCAGTCGAGCGGGAGTCGGCTACGAGCAGTACTTC. Protein: CASSRAGVGYEQYF.

This clonotype was seen many times. V and J are TRBV12-3 or TRBV12-4 and TRBJ1-2; D ambiguous. Trimming pared 5 bases from V and 0 bases from J, leaving 7 bases between. The CDR3 totals 13 residues. The chain's CDR3 is CASSPQPNYGYTF. The CDR3 bases are TGTGCCAGCAGTCCCCAACCTAACTATGGCTACACCTTC.

This chain connects TRBV4-1 to TRBJ2-3, with D possibly being TRBD1 (6 bases). This CDR3 comprises 13 residues. Germline V gives CDR1 MGHRA, CDR2 YSYEKL. The germline V and J ends were trimmed by 5 bases and 11 bases, with 17 bases remaining between them. The CDR3 sequence is CASSGGGWVGQYF. CDR3 DNA sequence: TGCGCCAGCAGCGGGGGCGGATGGGTTGGGCAGTATTTT.

This clonotype was detected ten times or more. The V and J genes are TRBV7-2 and TRBJ2-7; the D gene is possibly TRBD2 (6 bases). Deletions cut 5 bases from V and 6 bases from J, with 14 bases between. CDR1 is SGHTA and CDR2 is FQGNSA in the germline V gene. The CDR3 contains 13 residues. The CDR3 nucleotides read TGTGCCAGCAGCCCGGGACTCAAGGCCGAGCAGTACTTC. This sequence encodes CASSPGLKAEQYF.

This clonotype has a count of ten or more. The chain is built from TRBV10-1 and TRBJ1-1, with a tentative D call TRBD1 (5 bases). The CDR3 spans 16 residues. V was clipped by 0 bases and J by 4 bases, with 15 bases between them. The germline V gene encodes CDR1 WNHNN and CDR2 SYGVQD (reference sequence). CDR3 DNA sequence: TGCGCCAGCAGTGAGTCGGTGGGGGGGACCAGCACTGAAGCTTTCTTT. Residues: CASSESVGGTSTEAFF.

This clonotype appeared many times. This rearrangement joins TRBV7-2 to TRBJ2-3, with D uncertain. Germline lookup yields CDR1 SGHTA and CDR2 FQGNSA. V was pared by 1 base and J by 2 bases, with 16 bases between. The CDR3 extends over 17 amino acids. The CDR3 DNA reads TGTGCCAGCAGCTTAGGCAAACTACCGTCCTTCACAGATACGCAGTATTTT. Translation: CASSLGKLPSFTDTQYF.

Concerning this clonotype itself: This may come from a read error, since a much larger clone is one base off. The rearrangement joins TRBV7-8 to TRBJ2-1; D gene uncertain. CDR3 length equals 15 residues. Germline-derived CDR1 and CDR2 are SGHVS and FQNEAQ. CDR3 loop: CACSSTANSYNEQFF. As DNA, the CDR3 is TGTGCCTGCAGCTCGACCGCAAACTCCTACAATGAGCAGTTCTTC.

On this clonotype: An end of the junction differs from the germline gene, which may be a read error. J is TRBJ1-2 and V is TRBV19; D might be TRBD1 (6 bases). The CDR3 runs to 12 residues. The germline V gene encodes CDR1 LNHDA and CDR2 SQIVND (reference sequence). The CDR3 nucleotides read TGTGCCAGTCAGCAGGGGTGGGCTGGCCACACCTTC. Protein sequence: CASQQGWAGHTF.

Turning to this clonotype: A much larger clone lies one base from this, so it may be a read error. Since the CDR3 does not end with the conserved phenylalanine or tryptophan, this likely comes from a read error. J is TRBJ2-7 and V is TRBV12-3 or TRBV12-4; possible D gene TRBD2, 5 bases. This CDR3 spans 14 amino acids. V dropped 3 bases and J dropped 1 base, with 10 bases sitting between them. DNA of the CDR3: TGTGCCAGCAGTTTGGCGGGCCCATCCTACGAGCAGTACTCC. This translates into CASSLAGPSYEQYS.

The V gene is TRBV7-2, the J gene TRBJ2-7; 10 bases match TRBD1. The V gene's germline CDR1 is SGHTA and CDR2 FQGNSA. V shed 3 bases, J shed 3 bases, and the junction held 2 bases outside the gene matches. This CDR3 is built from 14 residues. The CDR3 protein is CASSFGTGVYEQYF. In nucleotides, the CDR3 is TGTGCCAGCAGCTTTGGGACAGGGGTCTACGAGCAGTACTTC.

This clonotype was recorded many times. The rearrangement uses TRBV7-2 and TRBJ2-5; D may match TRBD1 or TRBD2 (5 bases each). Trimming cost V 1 base and J 1 base, with 7 bases left between them. Germline-derived CDR1 and CDR2 are SGHTA and FQGNSA. This CDR3 is 14 amino acids long. In DNA, the CDR3 is TGTGCCAGCAGCTTAGTTGGGGGCCAAGAGACCCAGTACTTC. It specifies CASSLVGGQETQYF.

In its sample, this clonotype was seen many times. The chain recombines TRBV2 with TRBJ1-1; 10 positions agree with TRBD1. Trimming at V came to 6 bases and at J to 5 bases, leaving 6 bases not matched to a gene. CDR1 and CDR2 (germline): SNHLY, FYNNEI. The CDR3 has 14 amino acids. CDR3 bases: TGTGCCAGCAGCAGACAGGGGGCTAGAACTGAAGCTTTCTTT. Its translation is CASSRQGARTEAFF.

This clonotype was detected many times. This CDR3 reads CASSYGAGGNTIYF. The CDR3 DNA reads TGTGCCAGCAGCTACGGGGCCGGTGGAAACACCATATATTTT. V is TRBV7-2 and J is TRBJ1-3; possibly TRBD1 for D (5 bases). Germline V gene lookup returns CDR1 SGHTA and CDR2 FQGNSA. The CDR3 covers 14 residues. Trimming cost V 4 bases and J 3 bases, with 10 bases left between them. Complete variable domain (other parts from reference TRBV7-2 and TRBJ1-3): GAGVSQSPSNKVTEKGKDVELRCDPISGHTALYWYRQSLGQGLEFLIYFQGNSAPDKSGLPSDRFSAERTGGSVSTLTIQRTQQEDSAVYLCASSYGAGGNTIYFGEGSWLTVV.

In its sample, this clonotype was seen many times. The chain employs TRBV12-3 or TRBV12-4 and TRBJ1-6, with no clear D. Trimming removed 6 bases at V and 4 bases at J, with 10 bases between. The CDR3 consists of 14 residues. The CDR3 loop is CASRIPGYNSPLHF. CDR3 coding DNA: TGTGCCAGCAGGATCCCGGGATATAATTCACCCCTCCACTTT.

This clonotype was counted many times. The V call is TRBV7-8, the J call TRBJ1-3; D perhaps matches TRBD1 (5 bases). Trimming left V 2 bases short and J 0 bases short, with 8 bases between. Germline CDR1 reads SGHVS; CDR2 reads FQNEAQ. The CDR3 totals 15 residues. CDR3 sequence: CASSLRQSSGNTIYF. CDR3 coding DNA: TGTGCCAGCAGCTTACGACAGAGCTCTGGAAACACCATATATTTT.

This clonotype showed up many times. The rearrangement joins TRBV7-2 to TRBJ2-3; D is undetermined. Trimming stripped 2 bases from V and 4 bases from J, with 7 bases between. CDR3 length: 13 residues. The germline CDR1 and CDR2 sequences are SGHTA and FQGNSA. The CDR3 reads CASSLLGADTQYF. The CDR3 DNA reads TGTGCCAGCAGCTTACTCGGCGCAGATACGCAGTATTTT.